Listed below are T cell receptor beta chains from one sample, sequenced in a study of cytomegalovirus exposure and HLA in healthy donors. The repertoire was sequenced with immunoSEQ multiplex PCR; TCRdb's copy has only in-frame clones and lacks some. This table holds under 150,000 clones, about three quarters found once. The sample consisted of PBMCs. These receptors all come from a human donor in good health. Both conserved end residues are part of each CDR3. The D gene is left open where the match is weak. Size tells how often a clone was seen (once, few, many) or the class of an expanded clone, and some rows leave it out.

cdr3_aa	cdr3_nt	v_call	j_call	d_call	clone_size
CASSEKGGGAYEQYF	TGTGCCAGCAGTGAAAAGGGCGGGGGGGCCTACGAGCAGTACTTC	TRBV6-1	TRBJ2-7	TRBD2	-
CASSPGLAGESGELFF	TGTGCCAGCAGCCCAGGACTAGCGGGAGAGAGCGGGGAGCTGTTTTTT	TRBV4-2	TRBJ2-2	TRBD2	-
CASSFSGLNTEAFF	TGTGCCAGCAGCTTTTCCGGGTTGAACACTGAAGCTTTCTTT	TRBV7-2	TRBJ1-1	-	-
CASSLFSGYTGELFF	TGCGCCAGCAGCTTGTTCTCAGGGTACACCGGGGAGCTGTTTTTT	TRBV5-1	TRBJ2-2	-	-
CASSDFSGTGGFFDTQYF	TGTGCCAGCAGTGACTTCTCCGGGACAGGGGGCTTTTTTGATACGCAGTATTTT	TRBV25-1	TRBJ2-3	TRBD1	-
CASQGATNEKLFF	TGTGCCTCCCAGGGGGCAACTAATGAAAAACTGTTTTTT	TRBV30	TRBJ1-4	TRBD1	-
CASSMGRTSEGTQYF	TGTGCCAGTAGTATGGGGAGGACTAGTGAAGGTACGCAGTATTTT	TRBV19	TRBJ2-3	TRBD2	-
CASSLRRSGNTIYF	TGTGCCAGCAGCTTAAGGAGGTCTGGAAACACCATATATTTT	TRBV11-2	TRBJ1-3	-	-
CAWSPAGGSSGQPQHF	TGTGCCTGGAGCCCAGCGGGGGGATCGTCAGGTCAGCCCCAGCATTTT	TRBV30	TRBJ1-5	-	-
CASSVGGDSTHEQYF	TGTGCCAGCAGCGTAGGTGGGGACTCCACCCACGAGCAGTACTTC	TRBV9	TRBJ2-7	-	-
CASSISGRKGEQYF	TGTGCCAGTAGTATATCTGGGAGGAAGGGCGAGCAGTACTTC	TRBV19	TRBJ2-7	-	once
CASSPWTVNTEAFF	TGTGCCAGCAGTCCCTGGACAGTAAACACTGAAGCTTTCTTT	TRBV6-6	TRBJ1-1	-	few
CASSLGSGPGELFF	TGCGCCAGCAGCTTGGGAAGCGGTCCCGGGGAGCTGTTTTTT	TRBV5-1	TRBJ2-2	-	-
CAWSWVDRAYEQYF	TGTGCCTGGAGTTGGGTAGACAGGGCCTACGAGCAGTACTTC	TRBV30	TRBJ2-7	TRBD1	few
CSATGQVETQYF	TGCAGCGCGACAGGGCAGGTCGAGACCCAGTACTTC	TRBV29-1	TRBJ2-5	TRBD1	-
CASSPRRRDNYNQPQHF	TGTGCCAGCAGCCCTCGGCGCCGGGACAACTACAATCAGCCCCAGCATTTT	TRBV16	TRBJ1-5	-	-
CASSHSGTGHLRTGYTF	TGTGCCAGCAGCCACTCCGGGACAGGGCACCTAAGAACTGGCTACACCTTC	TRBV7-8	TRBJ1-2	TRBD1	-
CASSMGFLGGETQYF	TGTGCCAGTAGTATGGGTTTCCTAGGTGGGGAGACCCAGTACTTC	TRBV19	TRBJ2-5	-	-
CASTPDRVEKLFF	TGTGCCAGTACCCCGGACAGGGTTGAAAAACTGTTTTTT	TRBV6-6	TRBJ1-4	TRBD1	-
CASSRGLQAGEQYF	TGTGCCAGCAGCCGCGGTCTTCAGGCGGGCGAGCAGTACTTC	TRBV5-6	TRBJ2-7	-	-
CASSRPTGPTNEKLFF	TGTGCCAGCTCACGACCCACAGGGCCAACTAATGAAAAACTGTTTTTT	TRBV18	TRBJ1-4	-	once
CASSRSTGLNTEAFF	TGCGCCAGCAGCCGCTCAACAGGGCTGAACACTGAAGCTTTCTTT	TRBV5-1	TRBJ1-1	-	-
CASADRTLNEKLFF	TGCGCCAGCGCCGACAGGACCCTTAATGAAAAACTGTTTTTT	TRBV5-1	TRBJ1-4	-	-
CASSDTGGNQPQHF	TGTGCCAGCAGTGACACAGGGGGGAATCAGCCCCAGCATTTT	TRBV6-1	TRBJ1-5	TRBD1	-
CASSPTSGSYNEQFF	TGTGCCAGCAGTCCGACTAGCGGGAGCTACAATGAGCAGTTCTTC	TRBV6-4	TRBJ2-1	TRBD2	few
CASTPRSRGPYNEQFF	TGTGCCAGTACGCCCCGGTCCAGGGGGCCTTACAATGAGCAGTTCTTC	TRBV19	TRBJ2-1	TRBD1	-
CASSRGQTYEQYF	TGTGCCAGTAGTAGGGGACAAACCTACGAGCAGTACTTC	TRBV19	TRBJ2-7	-	-
CASGPDPYNEQFF	TGTGCTAGTGGTCCAGATCCCTACAATGAGCAGTTCTTC	TRBV12-5	TRBJ2-1	-	-
CASSLPSAYNEQFF	TGTGCCAGCAGTTTACCTAGCGCCTACAATGAGCAGTTCTTC	TRBV28	TRBJ2-1	-	-
CASSVSGDRGSHEQYF	TGTGCCAGCAGCGTATCGGGGGACAGGGGGTCCCACGAGCAGTACTTC	TRBV9	TRBJ2-7	TRBD1	once
CASSYRGLKQAFF	TGTGCCAGCAGCTACAGGGGCCTTAAGCAGGCTTTCTTT	TRBV5-4	TRBJ1-1	TRBD1	-
CASSRGQRNYGYTF	TGTGCCAGCAGCCGGGGACAGAGAAACTATGGCTACACCTTC	TRBV7-9	TRBJ1-2	TRBD1	few
CASTPGANQPQHF	TGTGCCAGCACCCCAGGGGCCAATCAGCCCCAGCATTTT	TRBV28	TRBJ1-5	-	-
CASSGDIHNEQFF	TGTGCCAGCAGCGGGGACATCCACAATGAGCAGTTCTTC	TRBV6-4	TRBJ2-1	-	-
CASSLGSYNEQFF	TGTGCCAGCAGTTTAGGCAGCTACAATGAGCAGTTCTTC	TRBV28	TRBJ2-1	-	few
CASSRTVHCYF	TGTGCCAGTAGCCGGACAGTCCACTGCTATTTT	TRBV19	TRBJ1-3	-	-
CASSEQENSPLHF	TGTGCCAGCAGTGAACAGGAAAATTCACCCCTCCACTTT	TRBV6-1	TRBJ1-6	-	-
CASSTAGLAGAWGELFF	TGTGCTAGCAGTACCGCTGGACTAGCGGGGGCCTGGGGGGAGCTGTTTTTT	TRBV7-7	TRBJ2-2	TRBD2	-
CASSPGGDYEKLFF	TGTGCCAGCAGTCCAGGGGGAGATTATGAAAAACTGTTTTTT	TRBV28	TRBJ1-4	TRBD1	-
CASSAGQGPHEQYF	TGTGCCAGCAGCGCGGGACAGGGACCCCACGAGCAGTACTTC	TRBV7-6	TRBJ2-7	TRBD1	-
CASSPKTGASTGNTIYF	TGTGCCAGCTCACCAAAGACAGGAGCCTCCACTGGAAACACCATATATTTT	TRBV18	TRBJ1-3	-	-
CASSIRGDQPQHF	TGTGCCAGTAGTATCAGGGGAGATCAGCCCCAGCATTTT	TRBV19	TRBJ1-5	-	few
CASSSWRRESNQPQHF	TGTGCCAGCAGTTCCTGGAGAAGGGAGAGCAATCAGCCCCAGCATTTT	TRBV28	TRBJ1-5	-	-